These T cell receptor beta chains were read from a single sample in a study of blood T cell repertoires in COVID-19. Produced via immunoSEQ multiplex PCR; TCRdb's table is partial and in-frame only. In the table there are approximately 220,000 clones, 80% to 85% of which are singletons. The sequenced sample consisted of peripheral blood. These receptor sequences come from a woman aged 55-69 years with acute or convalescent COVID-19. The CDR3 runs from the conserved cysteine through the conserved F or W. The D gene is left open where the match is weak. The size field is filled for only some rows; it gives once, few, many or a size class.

cdr3_nt: TGTGCCAGTAGTGAGTTCCATGAGCAGTTCTTC
cdr3_aa: CASSEFHEQFF
d_call: .
clone_size: .
v_call: TRBV19
j_call: TRBJ2-1

cdr3_nt: TGTGCCAGCAGTTACAACATACAAGAGACCCAGTACTTC
cdr3_aa: CASSYNIQETQYF
d_call: .
clone_size: .
v_call: TRBV6-5
j_call: TRBJ2-5

cdr3_nt: TGTGCCAGCAGTACGGACAGGGACTATTCACCCCTCCACTTT
cdr3_aa: CASSTDRDYSPLHF
d_call: TRBD1
clone_size: .
v_call: TRBV6-5
j_call: TRBJ1-6

cdr3_nt: TGTGCTAGTGGTTTGGCAGGAGGCTACGAGCAGTACTTC
cdr3_aa: CASGLAGGYEQYF
d_call: .
clone_size: .
v_call: TRBV12-5
j_call: TRBJ2-7

cdr3_nt: TGTGCCAGCAGCTTGGACGTTGGCGGCGGGAGGCGCGAGACCCAGTACTTC
cdr3_aa: CASSLDVGGGRRETQYF
d_call: TRBD2
clone_size: .
v_call: TRBV5-6
j_call: TRBJ2-5

cdr3_nt: TGCGCCAGCAGCCAAGAACGGGGGAGCTCCTACAATGAGCAGTTCTTC
cdr3_aa: CASSQERGSSYNEQFF
d_call: .
clone_size: once
v_call: TRBV4-1
j_call: TRBJ2-1

cdr3_nt: TGTGCCAGCAGCCAAGGGGTAGTCGGCCCCAAGAGGGGGGAGACCCAGTACTTC
cdr3_aa: CASSQGVVGPKRGETQYF
d_call: .
clone_size: .
v_call: TRBV3-1/TRBV3-2
j_call: TRBJ2-5

cdr3_nt: TGTGCCAGCAGTTATGGGCCTGCAACTAATGAAAAACTGTTTTTT
cdr3_aa: CASSYGPATNEKLFF
d_call: .
clone_size: .
v_call: TRBV6-5
j_call: TRBJ1-4

cdr3_nt: TGCGCCAGCAAGATAGCGGGGGCCAAAAACACTGAAGCTTTCTTT
cdr3_aa: CASKIAGAKNTEAFF
d_call: .
clone_size: .
v_call: TRBV5-1
j_call: TRBJ1-1

cdr3_nt: TGTGCCAGCAGCGCAGGGTTTGGGAATTCACCCCTCCACTTT
cdr3_aa: CASSAGFGNSPLHF
d_call: .
clone_size: .
v_call: TRBV3-1/TRBV3-2
j_call: TRBJ1-6

cdr3_nt: TGTGCCACCGGAGATAGCAATCAGCCCCAGCATTTT
cdr3_aa: CATGDSNQPQHF
d_call: .
clone_size: .
v_call: TRBV10-3
j_call: TRBJ1-5